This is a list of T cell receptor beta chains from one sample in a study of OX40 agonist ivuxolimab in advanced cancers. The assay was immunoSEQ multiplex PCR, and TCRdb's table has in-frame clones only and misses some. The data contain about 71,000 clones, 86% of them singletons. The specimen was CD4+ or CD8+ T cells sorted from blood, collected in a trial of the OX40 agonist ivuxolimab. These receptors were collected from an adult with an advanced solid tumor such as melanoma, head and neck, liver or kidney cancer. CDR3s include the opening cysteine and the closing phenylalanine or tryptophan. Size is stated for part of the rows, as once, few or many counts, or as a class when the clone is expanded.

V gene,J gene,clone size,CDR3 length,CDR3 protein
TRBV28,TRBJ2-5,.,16,CASNRGQGARGETQYF
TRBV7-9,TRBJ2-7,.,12,CASSRDVNEQYF
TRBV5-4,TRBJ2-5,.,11,CATRGGETQYF
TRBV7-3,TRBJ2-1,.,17,CASSPGSGRSSRYEQFF
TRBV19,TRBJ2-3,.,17,CASSPPRGYMGTDTQYF
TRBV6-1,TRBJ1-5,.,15,CASSEGTYGDQPQHF
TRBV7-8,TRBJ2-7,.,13,CASSYLTAYEQYF
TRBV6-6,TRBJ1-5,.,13,CATDSSLLQPQHF
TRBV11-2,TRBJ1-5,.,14,CASSFGRVSQPQHF
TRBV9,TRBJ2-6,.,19,CASSVGLGESFSGANVLTF
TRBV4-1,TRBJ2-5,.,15,CASSWTSGGPETQYF
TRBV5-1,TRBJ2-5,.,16,CASSLAPAGEQETQYF
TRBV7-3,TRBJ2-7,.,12,CASSSGQGRQYF
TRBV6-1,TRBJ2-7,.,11,CASSGGYEQYF
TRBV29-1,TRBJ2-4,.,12,CSVRTETGIQYF
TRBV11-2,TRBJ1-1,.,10,CASRNTEAFF
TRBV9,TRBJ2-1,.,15,CASSVSPQGNNEQFF
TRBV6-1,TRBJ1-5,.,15,CASRSGGYSNQPQHF
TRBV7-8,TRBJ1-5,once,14,CASSLGASNQPQHF
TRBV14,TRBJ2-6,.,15,CASSQQSSGANVLTF
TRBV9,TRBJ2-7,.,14,CASSASGQDREQYF
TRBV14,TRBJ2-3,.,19,CASSQGGLQKVWSTDTQYF
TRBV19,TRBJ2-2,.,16,CASSIGSRGNTGELFF
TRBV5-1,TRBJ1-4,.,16,CASSTGGQGTGEKLFF
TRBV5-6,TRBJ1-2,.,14,CASSFRGVDYGYTF
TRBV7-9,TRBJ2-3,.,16,CASSFPGQGAADTQYF
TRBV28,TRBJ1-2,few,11,CASLTAHGYTF
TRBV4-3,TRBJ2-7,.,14,CASSQAHRGGEQYF
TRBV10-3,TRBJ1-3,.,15,CAISDPRGSGNTIYF
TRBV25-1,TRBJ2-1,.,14,CASSDSGGPKEQFF
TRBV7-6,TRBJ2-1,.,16,CASSLLAGASYNEQFF
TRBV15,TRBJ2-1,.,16,CATSRGLAQTYNEQFF
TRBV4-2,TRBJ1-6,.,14,CASSQAAANSPLHF
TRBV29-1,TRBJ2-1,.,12,CSEITGINEQFF
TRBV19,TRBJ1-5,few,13,CASDSGGYQPQHF
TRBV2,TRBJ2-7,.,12,CASRGRGSEQYF
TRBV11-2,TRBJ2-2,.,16,CASSFAGYSNTGELFF
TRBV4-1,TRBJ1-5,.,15,CASRASGALNQPQHF
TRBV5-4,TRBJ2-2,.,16,CASSLAGAGVTGELFF
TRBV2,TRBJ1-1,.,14,CASKGQPSNTEAFF
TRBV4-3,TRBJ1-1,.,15,CASSWGGDLNTEAFF
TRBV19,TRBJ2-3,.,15,CASSTTRTGADTQYF
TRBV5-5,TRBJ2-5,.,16,CASSQTSTGRQGTQYF